This T cell receptor (beta chain) was captured in a study of tumor-infiltrating lymphocytes in primary liver carcinoma. Study at large: Between about 4.2 and 10 cm across, the tumors were all of stage T1-T3 N0M0. Samples gave roughly 3.65 to 8 million productive TCRbeta reads, similar across tissue types.

Germline V gene lookup returns CDR1 SQVTM and CDR2 ANQGSEA. The CDR3 is 15 amino acids. Note on this clonotype: Its cognate antigen is unknown. At one end the junction does not follow the germline gene, possibly because of a read error.

Co-extracting RNA and DNA was done with 20-30 mg of unsorted bulk tissue as input. Study-wide results and limits: Overlap in tumor-adjacent and tumor-blood pairs fell below that of tumor region pairs.

Priming with a constant-region primer yielded TCR beta cDNA from 450 to 600 ng total RNA. Each TCR beta library was derived from three nested multiplex PCR rounds that employed slightly modified ARM-PCR. A C-beta reverse primer and TRBV1-TRBV30 forward primers served in each of the first two PCR rounds, at around 10 cycles apiece. TCRdb fed the multiplex PCR reads into MiXCR, producing one record per CDR3 protein. The table lists some 55,000 distinct CDR3 sequences, about 80% of them singletons. The sequence came from a man aged 35-49 years with primary liver carcinoma and hepatitis B virus infection. Sample: liver tumor tissue from sampling region 2. Subset reported: tumor region T2, inferior pole. This chain joins TRBV29-1 and TRBJ2-2; perhaps TRBD1 as D (6 bases). CDR3 nucleotides: TGCAGCGTTGAAGACGCCAGGGGAGCCCCCGGGGAGCTGTTATTT. Residues: CSVEDARGAPGELLF.